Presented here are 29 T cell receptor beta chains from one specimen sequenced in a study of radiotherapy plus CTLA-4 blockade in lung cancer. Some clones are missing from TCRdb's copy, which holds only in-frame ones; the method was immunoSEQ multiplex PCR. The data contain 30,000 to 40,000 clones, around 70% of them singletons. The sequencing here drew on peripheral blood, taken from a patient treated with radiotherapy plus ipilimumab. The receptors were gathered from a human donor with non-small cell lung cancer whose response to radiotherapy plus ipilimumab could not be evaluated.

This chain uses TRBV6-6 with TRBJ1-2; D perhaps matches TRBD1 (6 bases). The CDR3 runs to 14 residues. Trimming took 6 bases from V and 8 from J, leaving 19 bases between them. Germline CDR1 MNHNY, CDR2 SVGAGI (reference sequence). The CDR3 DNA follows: TGTGCCAGCAGACAACCCAGGGAAGGGGGAGGCTACACCTTC. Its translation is CASRQPREGGGYTF.

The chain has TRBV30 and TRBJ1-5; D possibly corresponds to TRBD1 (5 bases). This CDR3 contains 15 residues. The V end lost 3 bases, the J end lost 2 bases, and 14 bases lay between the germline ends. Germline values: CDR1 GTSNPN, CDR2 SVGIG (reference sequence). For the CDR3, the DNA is TGTGCCTGGAGCCCTGGGCAGGGCCGCAATCAGCCCCAGCATTTT. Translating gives CAWSPGQGRNQPQHF.

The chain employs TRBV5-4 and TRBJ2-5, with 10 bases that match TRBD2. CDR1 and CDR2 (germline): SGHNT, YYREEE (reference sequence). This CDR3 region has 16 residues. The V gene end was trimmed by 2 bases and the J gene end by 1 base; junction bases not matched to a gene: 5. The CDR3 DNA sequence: TGTGCCAGCAGCTTAAGCGGGGGGGGCCTCCAAGAGACCCAGTACTTC. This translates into CASSLSGGGLQETQYF.

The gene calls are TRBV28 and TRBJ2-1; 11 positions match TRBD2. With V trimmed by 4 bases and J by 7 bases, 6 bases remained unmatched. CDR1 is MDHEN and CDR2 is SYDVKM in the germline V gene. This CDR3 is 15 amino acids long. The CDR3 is CASSSPGLAVNEQFF. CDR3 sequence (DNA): TGTGCCAGCAGTTCACCGGGACTAGCGGTAAATGAGCAGTTCTTC. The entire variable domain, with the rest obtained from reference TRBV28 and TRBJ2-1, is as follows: DVKVTQSSRYLVKRTGEKVFLECVQDMDHENMFWYRQDPGLGLRLIYFSYDVKMKEKGDIPEGYSVSREKKERFSLILESASTNQTSMYLCASSSPGLAVNEQFFGPGTRLTVL.

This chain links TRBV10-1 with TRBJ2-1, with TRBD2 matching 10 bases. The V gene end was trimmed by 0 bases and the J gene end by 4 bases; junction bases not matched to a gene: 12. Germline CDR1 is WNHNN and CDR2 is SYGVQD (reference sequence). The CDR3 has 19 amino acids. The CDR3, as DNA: TGCGCCAGCAGTGAGTCCCGGCTAGCGGGAGCCGGGGCTTACAATGAGCAGTTCTTC. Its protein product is CASSESRLAGAGAYNEQFF.

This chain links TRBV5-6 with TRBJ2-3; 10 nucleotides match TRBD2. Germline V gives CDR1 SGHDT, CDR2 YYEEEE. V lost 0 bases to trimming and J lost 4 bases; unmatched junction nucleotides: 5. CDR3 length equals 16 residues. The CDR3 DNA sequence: TGTGCCAGCAGCTTGGCTAGCGGGAGCGTTTCAGATACGCAGTATTTT. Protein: CASSLASGSVSDTQYF.

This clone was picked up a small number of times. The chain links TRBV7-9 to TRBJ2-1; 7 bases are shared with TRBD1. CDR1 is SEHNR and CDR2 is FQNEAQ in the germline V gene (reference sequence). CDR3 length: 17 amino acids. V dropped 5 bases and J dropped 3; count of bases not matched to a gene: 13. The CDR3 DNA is TGTGCCAGCAGCCCTTTAGAAGGGGGCTCAAGCTACAATGAGCAGTTCTTC. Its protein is CASSPLEGGSSYNEQFF.

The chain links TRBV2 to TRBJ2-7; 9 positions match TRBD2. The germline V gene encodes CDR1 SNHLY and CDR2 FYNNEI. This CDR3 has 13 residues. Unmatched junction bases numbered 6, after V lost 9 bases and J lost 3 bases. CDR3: CARRRLADYEQYF. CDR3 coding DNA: TGTGCCAGACGGAGACTAGCGGACTACGAGCAGTACTTC.

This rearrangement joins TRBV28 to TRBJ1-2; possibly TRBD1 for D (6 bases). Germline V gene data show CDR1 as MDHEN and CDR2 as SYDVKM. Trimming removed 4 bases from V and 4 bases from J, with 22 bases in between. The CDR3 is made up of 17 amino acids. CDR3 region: CASSSPAGAILSYGYTF. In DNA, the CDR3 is TGTGCCAGCAGTTCCCCGGCAGGGGCCATTTTATCCTATGGCTACACCTTC.

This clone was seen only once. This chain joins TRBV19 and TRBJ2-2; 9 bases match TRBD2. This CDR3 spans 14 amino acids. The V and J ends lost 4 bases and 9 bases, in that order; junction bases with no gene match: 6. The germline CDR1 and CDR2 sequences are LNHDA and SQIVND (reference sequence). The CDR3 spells CASSSGTSLRELFF. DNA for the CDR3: TGTGCCAGTAGTAGCGGGACTAGCCTCCGGGAGCTGTTTTTT.

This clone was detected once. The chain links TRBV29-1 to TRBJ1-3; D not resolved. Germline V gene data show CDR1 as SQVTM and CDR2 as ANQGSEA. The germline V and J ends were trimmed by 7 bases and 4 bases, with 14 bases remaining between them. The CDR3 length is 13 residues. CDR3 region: CSATQATGNTIYF. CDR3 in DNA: TGCAGCGCCACTCAGGCCACAGGAAACACCATATATTTT.

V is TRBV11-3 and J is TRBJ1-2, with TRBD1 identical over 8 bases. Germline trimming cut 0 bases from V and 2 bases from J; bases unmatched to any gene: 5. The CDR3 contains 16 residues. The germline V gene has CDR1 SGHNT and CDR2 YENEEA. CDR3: CASSLEGYRGNYGYTF. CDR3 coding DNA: TGTGCCAGCAGCTTAGAGGGTTACAGGGGGAACTATGGCTACACCTTC. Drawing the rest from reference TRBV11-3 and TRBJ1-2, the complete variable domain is EAGVVQSPRYKIIEKKQPVAFWCNPISGHNTLYWYLQNLGQGPELLIRYENEEAVDDSQLPKDRFSAERLKGVDSTLKIQPAELGDSAVYLCASSLEGYRGNYGYTFGSGTRLTVV.

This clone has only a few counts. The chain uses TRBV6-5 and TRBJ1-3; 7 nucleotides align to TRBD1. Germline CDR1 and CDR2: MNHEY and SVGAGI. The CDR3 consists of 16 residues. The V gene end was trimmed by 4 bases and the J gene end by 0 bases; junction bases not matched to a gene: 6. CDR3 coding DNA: TGTGCCAGCAGTTCGGACAGGCCCAGCTCTGGAAACACCATATATTTT. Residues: CASSSDRPSSGNTIYF.

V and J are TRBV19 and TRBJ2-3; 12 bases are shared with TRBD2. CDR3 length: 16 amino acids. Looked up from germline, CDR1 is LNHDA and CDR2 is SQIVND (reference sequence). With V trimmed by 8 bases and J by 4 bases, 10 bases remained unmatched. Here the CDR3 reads CASAPQLAGGPDTQYF. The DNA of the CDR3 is TGTGCCAGTGCTCCCCAACTAGCGGGAGGTCCAGATACGCAGTATTTT.

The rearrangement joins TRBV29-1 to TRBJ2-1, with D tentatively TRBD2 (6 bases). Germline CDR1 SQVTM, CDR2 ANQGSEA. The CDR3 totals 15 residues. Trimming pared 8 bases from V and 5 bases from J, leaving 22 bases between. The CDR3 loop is CSTPPVAGRDNEQFF. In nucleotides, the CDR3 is TGCAGCACCCCCCCCGTGGCGGGGCGGGACAATGAGCAGTTCTTC.

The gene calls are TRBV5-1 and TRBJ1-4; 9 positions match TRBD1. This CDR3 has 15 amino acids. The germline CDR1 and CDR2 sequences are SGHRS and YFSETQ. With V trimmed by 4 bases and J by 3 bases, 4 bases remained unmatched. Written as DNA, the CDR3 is TGCGCCAGCAGCGCAGGGGACAGGGCTAATGAAAAACTGTTTTTT. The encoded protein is CASSAGDRANEKLFF.

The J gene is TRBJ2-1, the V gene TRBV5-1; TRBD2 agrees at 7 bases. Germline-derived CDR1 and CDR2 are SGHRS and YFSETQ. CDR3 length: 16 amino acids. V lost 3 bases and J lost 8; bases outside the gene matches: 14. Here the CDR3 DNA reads TGCGCCAGCAGCTCTGGTCTGGTAGCGGGTATTTATGAGCAGTTCTTC. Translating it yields CASSSGLVAGIYEQFF.

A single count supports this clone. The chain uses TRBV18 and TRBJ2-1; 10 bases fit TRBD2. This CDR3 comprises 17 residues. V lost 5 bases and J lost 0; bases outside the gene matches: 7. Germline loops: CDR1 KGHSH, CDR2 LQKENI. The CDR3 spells CASSSTTSGASYNEQFF. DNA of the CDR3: TGTGCCAGCTCATCTACTACTAGCGGGGCCTCCTACAATGAGCAGTTCTTC.

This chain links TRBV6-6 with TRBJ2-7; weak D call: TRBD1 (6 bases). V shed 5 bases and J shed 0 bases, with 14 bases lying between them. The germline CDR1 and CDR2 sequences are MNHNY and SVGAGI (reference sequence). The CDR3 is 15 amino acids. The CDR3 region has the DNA TGTGCCAGCAGTCCGACAGGACCGAGCTCCTACGAGCAGTACTTC. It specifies CASSPTGPSSYEQYF.

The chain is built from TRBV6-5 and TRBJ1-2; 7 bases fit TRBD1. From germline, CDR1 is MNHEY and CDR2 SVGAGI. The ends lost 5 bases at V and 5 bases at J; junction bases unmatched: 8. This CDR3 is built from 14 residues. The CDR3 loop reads CASSATQGPYGYTF. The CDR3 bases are TGTGCCAGCAGTGCGACACAGGGGCCTTATGGCTACACCTTC.

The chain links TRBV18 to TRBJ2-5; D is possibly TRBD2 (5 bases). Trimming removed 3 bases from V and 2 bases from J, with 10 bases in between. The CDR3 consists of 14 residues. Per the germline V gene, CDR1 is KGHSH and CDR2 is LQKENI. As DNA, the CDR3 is TGTGCCAGCTCACCTTGGACTGAACAAGAGACCCAGTACTTC. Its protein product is CASSPWTEQETQYF.

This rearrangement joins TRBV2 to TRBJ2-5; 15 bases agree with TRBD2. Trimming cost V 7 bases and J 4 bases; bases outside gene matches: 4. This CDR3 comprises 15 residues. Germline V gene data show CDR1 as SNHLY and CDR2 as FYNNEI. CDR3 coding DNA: TGTGCCAGCACCGGGACTAGCGGGAGGTCAGAGACCCAGTACTTC. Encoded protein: CASTGTSGRSETQYF.

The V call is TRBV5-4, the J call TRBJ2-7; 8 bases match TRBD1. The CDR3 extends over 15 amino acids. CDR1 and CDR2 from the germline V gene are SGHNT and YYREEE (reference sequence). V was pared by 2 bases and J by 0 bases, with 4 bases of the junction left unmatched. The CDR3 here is CASSLVGTGSYEQYF. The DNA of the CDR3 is TGTGCCAGCAGCTTAGTTGGGACAGGCTCCTACGAGCAGTACTTC.

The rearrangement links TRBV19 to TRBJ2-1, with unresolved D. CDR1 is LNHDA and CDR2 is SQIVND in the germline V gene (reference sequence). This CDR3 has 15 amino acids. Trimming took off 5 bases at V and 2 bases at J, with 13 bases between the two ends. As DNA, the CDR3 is TGTGCCAGTAGTCCCACCAGGTCTCCCTACAATGAGCAGTTCTTC. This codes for CASSPTRSPYNEQFF.

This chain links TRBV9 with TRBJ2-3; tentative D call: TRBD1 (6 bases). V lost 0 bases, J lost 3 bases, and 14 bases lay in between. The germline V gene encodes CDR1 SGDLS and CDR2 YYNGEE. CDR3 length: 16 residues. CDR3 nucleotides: TGTGCCAGCAGCGTAGGGTCCCTAGGGGGAACAGATACGCAGTATTTT. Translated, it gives CASSVGSLGGTDTQYF.

The CDR3 reads CATSPERGVGANVLTF. In DNA form, the CDR3 reads TGTGCCACATCCCCCGAGCGGGGGGTCGGGGCCAACGTCCTGACTTTC. V and J are TRBV28 and TRBJ2-6, with 9 bases matching TRBD2. V was pared by 10 bases and J by 4 bases, with 11 bases of the junction left unmatched. The CDR3 consists of 16 residues. The germline CDR1 and CDR2 sequences are MDHEN and SYDVKM.

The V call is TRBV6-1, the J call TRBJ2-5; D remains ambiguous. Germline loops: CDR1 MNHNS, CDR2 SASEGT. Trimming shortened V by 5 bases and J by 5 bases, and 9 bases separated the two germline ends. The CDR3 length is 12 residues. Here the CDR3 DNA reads TGTGCCAGCAGTTGGAGTCGGGAGACCCAGTACTTC. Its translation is CASSWSRETQYF.

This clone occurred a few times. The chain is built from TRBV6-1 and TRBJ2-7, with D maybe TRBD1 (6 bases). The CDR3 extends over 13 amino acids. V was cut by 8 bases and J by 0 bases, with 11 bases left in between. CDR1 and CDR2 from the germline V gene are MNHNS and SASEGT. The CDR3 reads CASCRGSSYEQYF. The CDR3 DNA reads TGTGCCAGCTGCAGGGGTAGCTCCTACGAGCAGTACTTC.

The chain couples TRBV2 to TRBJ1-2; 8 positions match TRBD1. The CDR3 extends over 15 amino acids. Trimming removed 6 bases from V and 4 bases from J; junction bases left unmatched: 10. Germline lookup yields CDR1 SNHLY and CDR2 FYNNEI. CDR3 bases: TGTGCCAGCAGGCCTACAGGACAGGGTTCCTATGGCTACACCTTC. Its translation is CASRPTGQGSYGYTF. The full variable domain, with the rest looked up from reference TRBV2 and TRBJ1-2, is EPEVTQTPSHQVTQMGQEVILRCVPISNHLYFYWYRQILGQKVEFLVSFYNNEISEKSEIFDDQFSVERPDGSNFTLKIRSTKLEDSAMYFCASRPTGQGSYGYTFGSGTRLTVV.